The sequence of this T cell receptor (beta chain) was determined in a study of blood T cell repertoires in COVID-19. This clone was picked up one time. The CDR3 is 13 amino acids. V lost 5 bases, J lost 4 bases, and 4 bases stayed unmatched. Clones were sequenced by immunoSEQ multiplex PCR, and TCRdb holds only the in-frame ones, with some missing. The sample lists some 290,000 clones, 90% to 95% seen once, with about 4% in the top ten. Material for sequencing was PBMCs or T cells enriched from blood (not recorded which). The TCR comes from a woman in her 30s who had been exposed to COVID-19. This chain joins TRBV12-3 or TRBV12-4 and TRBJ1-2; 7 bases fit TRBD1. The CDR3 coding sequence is TGTGCCAGCAGTACCGACAGGGTCTATGGCTACACCTTC. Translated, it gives CASSTDRVYGYTF.